This T cell receptor beta chain was sequenced during a study of T-cell memory formation after mild COVID-19. Study-level information: Clustering of TCRs was largely donor specific. Whole-study findings and limits: Confirmation of SARS-CoV-2 specificity was lacking for second-wave clones peaking day 37.

TCRdb reprocessed the 5' RACE reads with MiXCR, giving one entry per CDR3 protein. Of a few hundred thousand distinct CDR3 sequences in the sample, around 20% were seen once. Germline lookup yields CDR1 LNHDA and CDR2 SQIVND (reference sequence). V lost 2 bases and J lost 4, with 6 bases in between. The CDR3 is made up of 13 amino acids. Details on this clonotype: The target antigen is unknown.

The TCR sequence derives from an adult woman who had mild COVID-19 (a few samples of this study predate the infection). Cell type and time point are not known. The sequenced material came from PBMCs or a T cell subset sorted from them (not recorded which). This chain connects TRBV19 to TRBJ2-1; D is undetermined. CDR3 sequence reads: CASSITLYNEQFF. The CDR3 bases are TGTGCCAGTAGTATAACCCTATACAATGAGCAGTTCTTC.